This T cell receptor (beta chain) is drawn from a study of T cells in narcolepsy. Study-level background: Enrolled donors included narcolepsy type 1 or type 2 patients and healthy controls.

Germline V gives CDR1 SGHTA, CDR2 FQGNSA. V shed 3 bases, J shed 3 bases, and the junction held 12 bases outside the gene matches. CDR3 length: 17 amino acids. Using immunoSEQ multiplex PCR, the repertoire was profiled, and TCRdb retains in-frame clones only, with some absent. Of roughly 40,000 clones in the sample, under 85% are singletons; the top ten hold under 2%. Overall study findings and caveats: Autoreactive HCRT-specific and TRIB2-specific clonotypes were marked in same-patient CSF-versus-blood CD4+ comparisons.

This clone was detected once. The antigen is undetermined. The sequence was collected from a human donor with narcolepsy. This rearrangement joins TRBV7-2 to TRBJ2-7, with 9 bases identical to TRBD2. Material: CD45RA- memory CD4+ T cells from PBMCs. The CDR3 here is CASSFRKLTSGVYEQYF. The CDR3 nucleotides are TGTGCCAGCAGCTTCCGGAAATTGACTAGCGGAGTCTACGAGCAGTACTTC. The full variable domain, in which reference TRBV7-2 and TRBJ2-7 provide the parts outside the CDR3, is GAGVSQSPSNKVTEKGKDVELRCDPISGHTALYWYRQSLGQGLEFLIYFQGNSAPDKSGLPSDRFSAERTGGSVSTLTIQRTQQEDSAVYLCASSFRKLTSGVYEQYFGPGTRLTVT.